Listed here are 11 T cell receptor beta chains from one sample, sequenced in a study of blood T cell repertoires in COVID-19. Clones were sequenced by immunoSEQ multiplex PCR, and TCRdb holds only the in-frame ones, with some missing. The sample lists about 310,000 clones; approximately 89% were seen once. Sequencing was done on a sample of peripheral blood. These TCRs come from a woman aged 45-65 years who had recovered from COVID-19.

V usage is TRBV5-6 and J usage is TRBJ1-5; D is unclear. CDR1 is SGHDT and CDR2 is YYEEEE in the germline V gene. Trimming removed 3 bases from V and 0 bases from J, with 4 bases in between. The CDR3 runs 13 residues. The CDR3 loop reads CASSSSSNQPQHF. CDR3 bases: TGTGCCAGCAGCTCGAGTAGCAATCAGCCCCAGCATTTT. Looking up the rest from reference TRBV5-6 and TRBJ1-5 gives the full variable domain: DAGVTQSPTHLIKTRGQQVTLRCSPKSGHDTVSWYQQALGQGPQFIFQYYEEEERQRGNFPDRFSGHQFPNYSSELNVNALLLGDSALYLCASSSSSNQPQHFGDGTRLSIL.

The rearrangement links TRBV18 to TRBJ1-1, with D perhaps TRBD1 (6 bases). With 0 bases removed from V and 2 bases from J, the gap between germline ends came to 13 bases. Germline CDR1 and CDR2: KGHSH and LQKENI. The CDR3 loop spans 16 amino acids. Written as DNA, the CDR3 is TGTGCCAGCTCACCACCGACCCGGACAGCCAACACTGAAGCTTTCTTT. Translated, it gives CASSPPTRTANTEAFF.

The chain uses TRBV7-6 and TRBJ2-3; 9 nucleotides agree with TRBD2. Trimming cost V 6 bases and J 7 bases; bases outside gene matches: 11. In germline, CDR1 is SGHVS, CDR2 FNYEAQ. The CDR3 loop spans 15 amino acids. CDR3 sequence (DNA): TGTGCCAGCAGTTCCACGACTAGCGGTAAAAATACGCAGTATTTT. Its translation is CASSSTTSGKNTQYF.

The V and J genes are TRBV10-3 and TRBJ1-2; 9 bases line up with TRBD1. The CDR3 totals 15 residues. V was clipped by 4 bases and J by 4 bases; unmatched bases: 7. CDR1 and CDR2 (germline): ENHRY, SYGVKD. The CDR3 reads CAISAGTGFGYGYTF. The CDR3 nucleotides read TGTGCCATCAGTGCCGGGACAGGGTTTGGCTATGGCTACACCTTC.

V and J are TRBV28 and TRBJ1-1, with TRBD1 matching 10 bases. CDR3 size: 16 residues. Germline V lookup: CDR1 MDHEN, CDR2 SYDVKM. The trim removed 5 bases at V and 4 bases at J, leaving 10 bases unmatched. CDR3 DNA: TGTGCCAGCAGTACCAGAACCGGACAGGGGGTCACTGAAGCTTTCTTT. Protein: CASSTRTGQGVTEAFF. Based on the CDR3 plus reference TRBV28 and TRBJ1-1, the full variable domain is DVKVTQSSRYLVKRTGEKVFLECVQDMDHENMFWYRQDPGLGLRLIYFSYDVKMKEKGDIPEGYSVSREKKERFSLILESASTNQTSMYLCASSTRTGQGVTEAFFGQGTRLTVV.

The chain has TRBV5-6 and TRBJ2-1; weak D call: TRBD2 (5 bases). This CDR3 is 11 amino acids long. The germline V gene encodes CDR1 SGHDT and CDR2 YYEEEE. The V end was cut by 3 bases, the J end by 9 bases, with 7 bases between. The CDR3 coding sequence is TGTGCCAGCAGCTCAGCGGTTGAGCAGTTCTTC. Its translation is CASSSAVEQFF.

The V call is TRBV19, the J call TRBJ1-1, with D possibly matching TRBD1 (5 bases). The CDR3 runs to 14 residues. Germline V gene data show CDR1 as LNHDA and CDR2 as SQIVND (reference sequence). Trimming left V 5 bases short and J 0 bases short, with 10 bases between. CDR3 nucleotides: TGTGCCAGTAGTTTAGGACATTTGAACACTGAAGCTTTCTTT. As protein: CASSLGHLNTEAFF.

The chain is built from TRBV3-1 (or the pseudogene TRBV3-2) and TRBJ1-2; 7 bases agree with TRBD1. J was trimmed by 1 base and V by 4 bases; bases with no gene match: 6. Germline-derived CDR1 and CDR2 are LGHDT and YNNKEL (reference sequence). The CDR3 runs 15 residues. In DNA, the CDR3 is TGTGCCAGCAGCCTCACAGGGGTTGGTAACTATGGCTACACCTTC. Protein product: CASSLTGVGNYGYTF.

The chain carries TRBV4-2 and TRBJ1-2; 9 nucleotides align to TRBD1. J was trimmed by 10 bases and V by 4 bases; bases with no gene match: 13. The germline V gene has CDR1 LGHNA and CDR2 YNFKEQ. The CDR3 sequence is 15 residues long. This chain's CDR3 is CASSPFGQGRVFYTF. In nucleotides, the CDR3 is TGTGCCAGCAGCCCATTTGGACAGGGGAGGGTCTTCTACACCTTC.

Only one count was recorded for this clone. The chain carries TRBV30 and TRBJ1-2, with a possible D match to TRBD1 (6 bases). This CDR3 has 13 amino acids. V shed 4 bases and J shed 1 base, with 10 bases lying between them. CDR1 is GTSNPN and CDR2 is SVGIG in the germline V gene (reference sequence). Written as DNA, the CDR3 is TGTGCCTGGACTAGGACAGTTAACTATGGCTACACCTTC. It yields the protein CAWTRTVNYGYTF.

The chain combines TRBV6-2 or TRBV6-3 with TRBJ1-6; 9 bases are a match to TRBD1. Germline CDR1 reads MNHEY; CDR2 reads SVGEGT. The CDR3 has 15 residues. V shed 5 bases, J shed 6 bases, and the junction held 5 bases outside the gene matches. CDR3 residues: CASSPGQGINSPLHF. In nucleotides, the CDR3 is TGTGCCAGCAGTCCGGGACAGGGAATTAATTCACCCCTCCACTTT.